This TCR beta chain was identified during a study of blood T cell repertoires in COVID-19. Overall study context: Sites across the United States, Italy and Spain contributed samples from acute and convalescent COVID-19.

The study assigned cohorts using participant-reported clinical history. As processed by the authors: For nucleated cells, counts were estimated from reference gene primer amplification. Clones were sequenced by immunoSEQ multiplex PCR, and TCRdb holds only the in-frame ones, with some missing. V, J and clone size reflect that table, while D and trimming were determined from the DNA. The table lists 200,000 or so clones, roughly 80% of them singletons. The CDR3 is made up of 16 amino acids. J lost 4 bases, V lost 0 bases, and 7 bases had no gene match. Germline loops: CDR1 LNHNV, CDR2 YYDKDF (reference sequence).

The source material was PBMCs or T cells enriched from blood (not recorded which). The V and J genes are TRBV15 and TRBJ2-7, with 9 bases matching TRBD1. The receptor comes from a woman in her forties or fifties who had been exposed to COVID-19. CDR3 amino acids: CATSRDRVGQGYEQYF. CDR3 sequence (DNA): TGTGCCACCAGCAGAGATCGAGTGGGACAGGGTTACGAGCAGTACTTC. The whole variable domain, remainder taken from reference TRBV15 and TRBJ2-7, is DAMVIQNPRYQVTQFGKPVTLSCSQTLNHNVMYWYQQKSSQAPKLLFHYYDKDFNNEADTPDNFQSRRPNTSFCFLDIRSPGLGDTAMYLCATSRDRVGQGYEQYFGPGTRLTVT.